This TCR beta chain was found in a study of graft-versus-host responses after intestinal transplantation. Study-wide background: Every recipient underwent anti-thymocyte globulin induction, then tacrolimus and steroids for 2 to 3 years.

With regard to this clone: Its specificity is unknown.

Overall study findings and caveats: Graft-versus-host to host-versus-graft clonal ratios in allografts were high in patients with graft-donor T cell macrochimerism.

This CDR3 has 13 residues. Germline assignment: CDR1 LNHDA and CDR2 SQIVND (reference sequence). The germline V and J ends were trimmed by 2 bases and 3 bases, with 8 bases remaining between them. Here immunoSEQ multiplex PCR was the method, and the copy in TCRdb shows in-frame clones only, minus some. The top ten hold 0.069% of the sample, which has roughly 99,000 clones, 80% to 95% seen once. The clonotype originates from a human donor who was the organ donor for an intestinal transplant. Sequences were derived from unstimulated CD8+ T cells sorted from spleen or lymph node cells, sampled before transplant. The chain couples TRBV19 to TRBJ2-7; no firm D call. The CDR3 sequence is CASSIQQFYEQYF. CDR3 in DNA: TGTGCCAGTAGTATACAACAGTTCTACGAGCAGTACTTC.